The sample holds many counts of the clone carrying this T cell receptor (beta chain). Its cognate antigen is unknown. The data are from a study of neurological immune-mediated disorders. Broader study findings: The multiple sclerosis repertoire cluster showed no association with any clinical or MRI feature. The authors stated that larger cohorts are needed.

Trimming left V 0 bases short and J 9 bases short, with 9 bases between. This CDR3 comprises 13 residues. Germline values: CDR1 LGHDT, CDR2 YNNKEL (reference sequence). The cDNA was generated by 5'RACE with 10-nucleotide random UMIs. From the 5' RACE reads, TCRdb called clonotypes with MiXCR, one entry per CDR3 protein. This table holds 55,000 to 80,000 distinct CDR3 sequences, approximately 4.6% found once. Libraries used 2 million unsorted PBMCs kept frozen in RNAlater. The sample comprised PBMCs. This TCR was sampled from a woman aged 45-60 years with multiple sclerosis. The chain links TRBV3-1 to TRBJ2-1; either TRBD1 or TRBD2 may fit D (7 bases each). DNA for the CDR3: TGTGCCAGCAGCCAAGACAGGGGGGGTGAGCAGTTCTTC. Protein sequence: CASSQDRGGEQFF.